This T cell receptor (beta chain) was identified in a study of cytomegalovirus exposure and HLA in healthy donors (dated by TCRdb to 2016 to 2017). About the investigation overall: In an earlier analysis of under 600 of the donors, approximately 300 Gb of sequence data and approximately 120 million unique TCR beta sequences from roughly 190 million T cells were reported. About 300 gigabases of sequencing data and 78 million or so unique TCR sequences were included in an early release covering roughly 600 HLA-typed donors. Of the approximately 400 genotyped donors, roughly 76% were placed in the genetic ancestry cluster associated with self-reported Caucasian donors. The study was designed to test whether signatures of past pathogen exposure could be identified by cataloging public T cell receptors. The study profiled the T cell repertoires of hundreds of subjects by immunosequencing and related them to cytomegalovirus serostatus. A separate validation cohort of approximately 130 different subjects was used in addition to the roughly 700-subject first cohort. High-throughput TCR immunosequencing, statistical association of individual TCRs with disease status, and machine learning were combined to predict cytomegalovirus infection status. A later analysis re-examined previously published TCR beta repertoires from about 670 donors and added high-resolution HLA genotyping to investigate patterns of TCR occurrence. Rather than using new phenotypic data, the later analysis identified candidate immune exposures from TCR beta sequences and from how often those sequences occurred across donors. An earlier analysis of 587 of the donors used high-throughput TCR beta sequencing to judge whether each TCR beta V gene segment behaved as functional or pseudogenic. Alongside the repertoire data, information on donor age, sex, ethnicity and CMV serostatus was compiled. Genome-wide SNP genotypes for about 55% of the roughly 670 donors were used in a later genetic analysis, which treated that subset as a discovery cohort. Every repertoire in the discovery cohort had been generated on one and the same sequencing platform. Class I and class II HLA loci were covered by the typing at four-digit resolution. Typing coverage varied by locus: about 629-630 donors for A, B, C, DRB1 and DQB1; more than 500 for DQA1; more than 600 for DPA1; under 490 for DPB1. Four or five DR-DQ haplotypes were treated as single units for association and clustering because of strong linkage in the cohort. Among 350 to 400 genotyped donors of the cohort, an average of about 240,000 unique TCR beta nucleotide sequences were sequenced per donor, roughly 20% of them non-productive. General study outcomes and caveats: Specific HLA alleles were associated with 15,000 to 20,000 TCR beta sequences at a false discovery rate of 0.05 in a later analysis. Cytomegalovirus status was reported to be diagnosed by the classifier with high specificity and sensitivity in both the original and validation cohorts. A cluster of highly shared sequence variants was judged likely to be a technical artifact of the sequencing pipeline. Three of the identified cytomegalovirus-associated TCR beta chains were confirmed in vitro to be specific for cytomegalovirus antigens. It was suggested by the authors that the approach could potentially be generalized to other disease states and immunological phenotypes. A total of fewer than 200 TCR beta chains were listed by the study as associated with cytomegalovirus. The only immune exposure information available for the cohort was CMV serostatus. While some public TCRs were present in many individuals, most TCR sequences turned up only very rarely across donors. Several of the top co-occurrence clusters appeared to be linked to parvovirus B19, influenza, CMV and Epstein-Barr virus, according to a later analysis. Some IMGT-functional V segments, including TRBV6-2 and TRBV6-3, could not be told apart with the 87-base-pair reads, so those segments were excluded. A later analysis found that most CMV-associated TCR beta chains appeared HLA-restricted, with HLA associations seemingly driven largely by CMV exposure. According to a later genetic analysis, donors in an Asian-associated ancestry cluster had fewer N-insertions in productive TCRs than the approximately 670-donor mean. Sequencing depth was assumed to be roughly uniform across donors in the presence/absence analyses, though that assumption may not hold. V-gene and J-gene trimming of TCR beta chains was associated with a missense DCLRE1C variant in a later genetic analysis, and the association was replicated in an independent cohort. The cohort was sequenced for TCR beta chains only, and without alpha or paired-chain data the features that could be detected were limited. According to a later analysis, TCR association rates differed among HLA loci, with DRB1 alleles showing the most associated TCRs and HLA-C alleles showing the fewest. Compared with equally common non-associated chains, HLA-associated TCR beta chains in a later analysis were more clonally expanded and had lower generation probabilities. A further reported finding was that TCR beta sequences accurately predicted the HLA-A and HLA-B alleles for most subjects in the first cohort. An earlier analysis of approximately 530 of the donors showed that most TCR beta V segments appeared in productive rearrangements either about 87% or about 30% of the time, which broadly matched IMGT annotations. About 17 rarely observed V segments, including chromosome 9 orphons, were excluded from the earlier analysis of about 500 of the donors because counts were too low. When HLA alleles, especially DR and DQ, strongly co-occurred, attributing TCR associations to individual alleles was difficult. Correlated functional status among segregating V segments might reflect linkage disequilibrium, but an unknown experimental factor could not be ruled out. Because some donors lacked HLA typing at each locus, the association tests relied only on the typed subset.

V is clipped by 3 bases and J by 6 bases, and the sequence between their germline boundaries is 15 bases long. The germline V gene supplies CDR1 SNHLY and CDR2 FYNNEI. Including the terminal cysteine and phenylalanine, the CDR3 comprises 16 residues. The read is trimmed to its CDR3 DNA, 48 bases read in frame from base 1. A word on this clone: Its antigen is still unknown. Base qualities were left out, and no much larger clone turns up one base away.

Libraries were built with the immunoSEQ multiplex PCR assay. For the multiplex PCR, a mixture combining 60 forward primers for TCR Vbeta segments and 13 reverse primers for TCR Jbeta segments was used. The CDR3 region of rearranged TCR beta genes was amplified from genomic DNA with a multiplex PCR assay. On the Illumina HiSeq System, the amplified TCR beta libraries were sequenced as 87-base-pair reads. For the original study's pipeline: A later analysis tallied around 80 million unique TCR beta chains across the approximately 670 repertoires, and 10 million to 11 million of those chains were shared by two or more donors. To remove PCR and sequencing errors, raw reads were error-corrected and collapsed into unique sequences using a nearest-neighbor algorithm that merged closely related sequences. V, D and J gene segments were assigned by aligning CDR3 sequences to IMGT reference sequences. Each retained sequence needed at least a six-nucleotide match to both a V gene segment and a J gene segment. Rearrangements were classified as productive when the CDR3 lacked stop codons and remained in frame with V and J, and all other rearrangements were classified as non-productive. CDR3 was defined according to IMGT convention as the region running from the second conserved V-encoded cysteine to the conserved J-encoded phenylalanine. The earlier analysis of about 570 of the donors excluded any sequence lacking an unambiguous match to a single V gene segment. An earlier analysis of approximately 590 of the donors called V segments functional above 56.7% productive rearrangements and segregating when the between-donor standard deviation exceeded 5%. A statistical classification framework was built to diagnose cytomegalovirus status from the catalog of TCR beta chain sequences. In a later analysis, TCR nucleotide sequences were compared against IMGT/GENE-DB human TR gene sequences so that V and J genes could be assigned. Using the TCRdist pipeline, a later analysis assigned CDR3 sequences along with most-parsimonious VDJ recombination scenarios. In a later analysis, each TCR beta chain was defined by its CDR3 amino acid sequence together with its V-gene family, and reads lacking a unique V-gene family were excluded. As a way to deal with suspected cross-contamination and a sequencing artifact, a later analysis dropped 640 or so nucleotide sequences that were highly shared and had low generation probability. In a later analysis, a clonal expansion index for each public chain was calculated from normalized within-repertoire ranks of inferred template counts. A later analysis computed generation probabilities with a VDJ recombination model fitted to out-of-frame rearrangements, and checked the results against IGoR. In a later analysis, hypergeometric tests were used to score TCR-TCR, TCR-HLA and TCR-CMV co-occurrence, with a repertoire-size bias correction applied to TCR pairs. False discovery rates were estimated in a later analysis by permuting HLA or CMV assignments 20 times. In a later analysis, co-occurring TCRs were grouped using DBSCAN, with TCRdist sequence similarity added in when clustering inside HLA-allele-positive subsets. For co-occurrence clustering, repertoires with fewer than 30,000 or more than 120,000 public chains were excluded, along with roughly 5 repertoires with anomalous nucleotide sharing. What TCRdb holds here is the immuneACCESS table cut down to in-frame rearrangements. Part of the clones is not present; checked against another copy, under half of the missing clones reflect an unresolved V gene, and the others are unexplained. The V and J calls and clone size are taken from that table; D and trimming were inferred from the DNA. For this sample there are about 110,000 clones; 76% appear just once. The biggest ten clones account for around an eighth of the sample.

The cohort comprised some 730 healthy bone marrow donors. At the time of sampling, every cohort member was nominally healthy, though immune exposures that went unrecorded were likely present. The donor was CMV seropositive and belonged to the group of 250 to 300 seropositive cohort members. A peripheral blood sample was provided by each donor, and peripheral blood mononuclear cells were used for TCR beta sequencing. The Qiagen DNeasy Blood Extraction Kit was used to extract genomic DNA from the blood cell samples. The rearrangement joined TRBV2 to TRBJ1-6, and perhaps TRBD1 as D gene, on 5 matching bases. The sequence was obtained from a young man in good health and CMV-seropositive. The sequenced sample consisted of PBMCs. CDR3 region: CASSDERRGGNSPLHF. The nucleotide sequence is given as TGTGCCAGCAGTGATGAGAGAAGGGGTGGTAATTCACCCCTCCACTTT. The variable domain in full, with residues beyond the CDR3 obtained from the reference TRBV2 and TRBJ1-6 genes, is EPEVTQTPSHQVTQMGQEVILRCVPISNHLYFYWYRQILGQKVEFLVSFYNNEISEKSEIFDDQFSVERPDGSNFTLKIRSTKLEDSAMYFCASSDERRGGNSPLHFGNGTRLTVT.